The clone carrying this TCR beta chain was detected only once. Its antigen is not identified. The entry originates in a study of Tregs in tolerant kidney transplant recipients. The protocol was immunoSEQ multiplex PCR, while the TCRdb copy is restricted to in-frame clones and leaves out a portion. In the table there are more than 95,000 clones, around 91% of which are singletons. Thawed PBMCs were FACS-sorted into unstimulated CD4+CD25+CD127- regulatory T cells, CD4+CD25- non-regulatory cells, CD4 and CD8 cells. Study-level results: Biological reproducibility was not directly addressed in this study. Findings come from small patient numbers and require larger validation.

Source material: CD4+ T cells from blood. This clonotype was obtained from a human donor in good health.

CDR3 amino acids: CASSLDSPNEKLFF. CDR3 nucleotide sequence: TGTGCCAGCAGCTTGGACAGCCCTAATGAAAAACTGTTTTTT. The chain employs TRBV5-6 and TRBJ1-4; D gene ambiguous. The CDR3 runs 14 residues. Per germline, CDR1 SGHDT and CDR2 YYEEEE. Between the trimmed V and J ends, which lost 0 bases and 3 bases, there was a span of 6 bases.